A few counts support the clone carrying this T cell receptor beta chain. Antigen: not known. Each CDR3 protein gets one entry after TCRdb re-called the 5' RACE reads with MiXCR. The sample carries 120,000 or so distinct CDR3 sequences, roughly an eighth recorded once. The data stem from a study of early T cells in non-severe SARS-CoV-2 infection. The V and J ends lost 6 bases and 1 base respectively, with 14 bases between them. Germline assignment: CDR1 MNHEY and CDR2 SMNVEV (reference sequence). The CDR3 runs 15 residues. Whole-study results and caveats: Comparison of clonotypes with VDJdb favored anti-spike CD8 responses while missing private and CD4 specificities.

This chain connects TRBV27 to TRBJ2-3; D possibly corresponds to TRBD2 (7 bases). Source: whole blood, taken at baseline. This clonotype originated in an adult who was a healthcare worker with PCR-confirmed SARS-CoV-2 infection or an uninfected control (not recorded which). The chain's CDR3 is CASSLGAGGTDTQYF. For the CDR3, the DNA is TGTGCCAGCAGCTTGGGGGCGGGGGGCACAGATACGCAGTATTTT.